This TCR beta chain was recovered during a study of cytomegalovirus exposure and HLA in healthy donors. PCR employed 60 Vbeta and 13 Jbeta primers. Profiling relied on immunoSEQ multiplex PCR, and the TCRdb table lists in-frame clones only, not all of them. The sample contains over 150,000 clones, approximately 70% of which appear only once. The count of this clone is one. Trimming pared 5 bases from V and 0 bases from J, leaving 10 bases between. The CDR3 contains 14 residues. Per the germline V gene, CDR1 is SGHVS and CDR2 is FNYEAQ. Sample: PBMCs. The source of this sequence is a woman in her thirties in good health and CMV-seropositive. The genes are TRBV7-6 and TRBJ1-1; D is undetermined. CDR3 sequence: CASSRPGMNTEAFF. In nucleotides, the CDR3 is TGTGCCAGCAGCCGACCCGGGATGAACACTGAAGCTTTCTTT.